What follows describes a single T cell receptor (beta chain). What it binds is unknown. The assay was immunoSEQ multiplex PCR, and TCRdb's table has in-frame clones only and misses some. The sample gives some 90,000 clones, roughly 84% of which show up once; about 14% is in the top ten. This entry comes from a study of T cell responses to AZD1222 COVID-19 vaccine. Whole-study results and caveats: Vaccination with two AZD1222 doses was followed by a rise in Spike-specific TCR breadth and depth.

This CDR3 contains 16 residues. Germline lookup yields CDR1 KGHSH and CDR2 LQKENI. J was trimmed by 2 bases and V by 5 bases; bases with no gene match: 8. This receptor was taken from an adult in good health. The V call is TRBV18, the J call TRBJ1-3; 8 bases agree with TRBD1. Sequences were derived from peripheral blood, sampled on day 0 of AZD1222 vaccination. The CDR3 sequence is CASSSSGGVPGNTIYF. The CDR3 nucleotides read TGTGCCAGCTCATCGTCAGGGGGCGTTCCTGGAAACACCATATATTTT.